One and the same sample provided the 2 T cell receptor beta chains below, sequenced in a study of shared clonotypes between healthy human individuals. Sequencing was performed with immunoSEQ multiplex PCR; in TCRdb, only in-frame clones are kept and a portion is missing. The sample consists of some 2.1 million clones, 90% to 95% of them appearing once. Sequenced input: naive CD4+ T cells sorted from blood. As to subset: CD45RA+ positively selected. These receptors came from a man in his late teens or twenties in good health.

V usage is TRBV11-2 and J usage is TRBJ1-6; 10 bases are a match to TRBD1. J was trimmed by 7 bases and V by 4 bases; bases with no gene match: 4. CDR1 is SGHAT and CDR2 is FQNNGV in the germline V gene. The CDR3 has 15 amino acids. CDR3 sequence (DNA): TGTGCCAGCAGCTCAGGGACAGGGGCGAATTCACCCCTCCACTTT. This translates into CASSSGTGANSPLHF.

The J gene is TRBJ1-2, the V gene TRBV19; no reliable D call. Trimming took 3 bases from V and 2 from J, leaving 7 bases between them. This CDR3 is 13 amino acids long. In germline, CDR1 is LNHDA, CDR2 SQIVND (reference sequence). In nucleotides, the CDR3 is TGTGCCAGTAGTATCCCTGCGAACTATGGCTACACCTTC. Translated, it gives CASSIPANYGYTF. The whole variable domain, filled in from reference TRBV19 and TRBJ1-2, reads DGGITQSPKYLFRKEGQNVTLSCEQNLNHDAMYWYRQDPGQGLRLIYYSQIVNDFQKGDIAEGYSVSREKKESFPLTVTSAQKNPTAFYLCASSIPANYGYTFGSGTRLTVV.